Listed below are T cell receptor beta chains from one sample, sequenced in a study of beta chain features in type 1 diabetes. The protocol was immunoSEQ multiplex PCR, while the TCRdb copy is restricted to in-frame clones and leaves out a portion. The repertoire holds under 250,000 clones, with 12% to 15% as singletons. Sequencing was carried out using naive CD4+ T cells from blood. These receptor sequences come from a woman between 40 and 55 years old in good health. Both conserved end residues are part of each CDR3. A D gene is named only where the DNA matches it firmly. The size field is filled for only some rows; it gives once, few, many or a size class.

J: TRBJ2-1; size: few; D: -; V: TRBV29-1; DNA: TGCAGCGTTCCCCACCCCAGGGTGTCCAGGCGATGGACTGAGCAGTTCTTC; CDR3: CSVPHPRVSRRWTEQFF
J: TRBJ2-1; size: few; D: TRBD2; V: TRBV2; DNA: TGTGCCAGCAGTGAGGGACTGGGGCTAGCGGGGGGTGCTGTCTCCTACAATGAGCAGTTCTTC; CDR3: CASSEGLGLAGGAVSYNEQFF
J: TRBJ1-3; size: few; D: -; V: TRBV18; DNA: TGTGCCAGCTCATCCGAGCTTACTGGAAACACCATATATTTT; CDR3: CASSSELTGNTIYF
J: TRBJ1-2; size: few; D: -; V: TRBV29-1; DNA: TGCAGCGGACAGAGAGACAACTATGGCTACACCTTC; CDR3: CSGQRDNYGYTF
J: TRBJ2-1; size: -; D: TRBD2; V: TRBV2; DNA: TGTGCCAGCAGCGAGCTGGGAGCGGGGGGGTTATACAATGAGCAGTTCTTC; CDR3: CASSELGAGGLYNEQFF
J: TRBJ1-4; size: few; D: TRBD1; V: TRBV25-1; DNA: TGTGCCACCGTGGGACAGGTTAATGAAAAACTGTTTTTT; CDR3: CATVGQVNEKLFF
J: TRBJ2-2; size: -; D: TRBD1; V: TRBV5-1; DNA: TGCGCCAGCGCAAAGACAGGGAAGAACACCGGGGAGCTGTTTTTT; CDR3: CASAKTGKNTGELFF
J: TRBJ2-7; size: once; D: TRBD2; V: TRBV5-1; DNA: TGCGCCAGCAGCTTAGCTAGCGGGGGAGTCCTCACCTACGAGCAGTACTTC; CDR3: CASSLASGGVLTYEQYF
J: TRBJ1-4; size: -; D: -; V: TRBV6-6; DNA: TGTGCCAGCAGACGCCCAGACAGGAAAAATGAAAAACTGTTTTTT; CDR3: CASRRPDRKNEKLFF
J: TRBJ2-7; size: few; D: -; V: TRBV27; DNA: TGTGCCAGCAGTTCCAGGGGGGTCGAGCAGTACTTC; CDR3: CASSSRGVEQYF
J: TRBJ1-2; size: -; D: -; V: TRBV2; DNA: TGTGCCAGCAGTGTGTCCCGAGCCTATGGCTACACCTTC; CDR3: CASSVSRAYGYTF
J: TRBJ2-7; size: few; D: TRBD2; V: TRBV5-8; DNA: TGTGCCAGCAGCCCACCGGGCGGGAGGTACGAGCAGTACTTC; CDR3: CASSPPGGRYEQYF
J: TRBJ2-1; size: -; D: TRBD1; V: TRBV5-4; DNA: TGTGCCAGCAGCTCGGACAGGGTTCCTTACAATGAGCAGTTCTTC; CDR3: CASSSDRVPYNEQFF